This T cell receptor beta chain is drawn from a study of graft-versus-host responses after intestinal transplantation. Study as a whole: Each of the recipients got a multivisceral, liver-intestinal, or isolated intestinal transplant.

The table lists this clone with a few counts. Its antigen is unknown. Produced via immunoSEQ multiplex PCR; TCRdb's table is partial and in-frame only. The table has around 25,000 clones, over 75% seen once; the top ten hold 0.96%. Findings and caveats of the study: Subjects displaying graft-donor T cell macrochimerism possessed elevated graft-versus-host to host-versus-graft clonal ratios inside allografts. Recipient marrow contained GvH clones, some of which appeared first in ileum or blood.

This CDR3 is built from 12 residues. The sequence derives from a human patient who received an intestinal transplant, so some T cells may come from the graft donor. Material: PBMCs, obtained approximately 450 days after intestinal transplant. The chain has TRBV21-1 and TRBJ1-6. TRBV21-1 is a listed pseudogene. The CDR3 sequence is CASSKGFSPLHF. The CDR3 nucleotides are TGTGCCAGCAGCAAAGGGTTTTCACCCCTCCACTTT.